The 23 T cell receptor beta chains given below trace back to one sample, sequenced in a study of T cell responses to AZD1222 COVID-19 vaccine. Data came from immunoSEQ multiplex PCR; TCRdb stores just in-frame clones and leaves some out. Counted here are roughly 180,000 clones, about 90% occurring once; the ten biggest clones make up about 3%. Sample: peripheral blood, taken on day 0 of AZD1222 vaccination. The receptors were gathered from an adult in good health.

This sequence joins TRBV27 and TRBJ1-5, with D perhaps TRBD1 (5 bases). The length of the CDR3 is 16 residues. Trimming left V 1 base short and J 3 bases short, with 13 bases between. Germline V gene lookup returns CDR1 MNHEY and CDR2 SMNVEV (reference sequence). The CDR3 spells CASSLFPGGVNQPQHF. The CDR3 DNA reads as TGTGCCAGCAGTTTATTTCCGGGAGGGGTCAATCAGCCCCAGCATTTT.

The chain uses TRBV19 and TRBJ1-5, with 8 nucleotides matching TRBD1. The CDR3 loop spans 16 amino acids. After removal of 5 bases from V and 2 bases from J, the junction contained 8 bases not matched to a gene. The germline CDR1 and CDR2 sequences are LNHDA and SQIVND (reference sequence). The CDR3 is CASSPGTGRGNQPQHF. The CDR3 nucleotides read TGTGCCAGTAGTCCGGGGACAGGAAGGGGCAATCAGCCCCAGCATTTT.

The CDR3 reads CASTQSGGGYEQYF. The CDR3 nucleotides are TGTGCCAGCACTCAAAGTGGCGGGGGCTACGAGCAGTACTTC. This chain joins TRBV6-5 and TRBJ2-7; 7 positions agree with TRBD2. The CDR3 is 14 residues long. Germline V lookup: CDR1 MNHEY, CDR2 SVGAGI. The junction had 9 bases not matched to a gene; V was cut back by 7 bases and J by 3 bases.

CDR3 loop: CASRAVDRGNQPQHF. Written as DNA, the CDR3 is TGTGCCAGCAGAGCAGTGGACAGGGGCAATCAGCCCCAGCATTTT. V gene TRBV21-1 combines with J gene TRBJ1-5; the table's D call, TRBD1, was not checked against the DNA. TRBV21-1 is a pseudogene. This CDR3 is built from 15 residues.

CDR3 nucleotide sequence: TGTGCCAGCAGCTCTAACTATGGCTACACCTTC. As protein: CASSSNYGYTF. The V gene is TRBV9, the J gene TRBJ1-2; D gene ambiguous. The CDR3 is made up of 11 amino acids. Trimming cost V 4 bases and J 0 bases, with 1 base left between them. Germline V lookup: CDR1 SGDLS, CDR2 YYNGEE.

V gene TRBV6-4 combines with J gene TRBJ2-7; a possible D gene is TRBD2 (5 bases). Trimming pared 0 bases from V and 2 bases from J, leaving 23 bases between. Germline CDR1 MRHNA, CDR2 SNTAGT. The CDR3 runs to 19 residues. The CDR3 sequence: CASSDSKEWWEQSTYEQYF. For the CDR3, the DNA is TGTGCCAGCAGTGACTCGAAGGAGTGGTGGGAGCAGAGTACCTACGAGCAGTACTTC.

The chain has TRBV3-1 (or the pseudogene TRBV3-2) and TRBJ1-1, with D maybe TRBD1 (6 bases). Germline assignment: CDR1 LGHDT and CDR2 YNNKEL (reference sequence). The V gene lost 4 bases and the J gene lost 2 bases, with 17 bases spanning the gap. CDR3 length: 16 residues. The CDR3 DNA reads TGTGCCAGCAGCCTGACTGGGGCACAGGGAAACACTGAAGCTTTCTTT. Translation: CASSLTGAQGNTEAFF.

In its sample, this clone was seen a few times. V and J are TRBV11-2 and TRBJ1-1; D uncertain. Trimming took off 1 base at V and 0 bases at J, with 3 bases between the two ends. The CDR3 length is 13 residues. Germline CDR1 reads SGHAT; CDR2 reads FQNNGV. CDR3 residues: CASSLVMNTEAFF. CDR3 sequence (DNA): TGTGCCAGCAGCTTAGTAATGAACACTGAAGCTTTCTTT.

As DNA, the CDR3 is TGTGCCAGCAGCCCCGGGACAGAGACCGGGTTCTTC. Residues: CASSPGTETGFF. The chain has TRBV11-2 and TRBJ2-1; 7 bases align to TRBD1. CDR1 and CDR2 from the germline V gene are SGHAT and FQNNGV. The CDR3 contains 12 residues. V was clipped by 5 bases and J by 15 bases; unmatched bases: 10.

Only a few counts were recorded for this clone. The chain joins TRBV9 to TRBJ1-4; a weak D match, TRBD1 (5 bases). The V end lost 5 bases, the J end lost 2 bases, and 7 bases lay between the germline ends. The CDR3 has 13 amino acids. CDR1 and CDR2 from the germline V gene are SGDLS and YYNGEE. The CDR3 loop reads CASSRGTNEKLFF. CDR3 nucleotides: TGTGCCAGCAGTCGGGGGACTAATGAAAAACTGTTTTTT.

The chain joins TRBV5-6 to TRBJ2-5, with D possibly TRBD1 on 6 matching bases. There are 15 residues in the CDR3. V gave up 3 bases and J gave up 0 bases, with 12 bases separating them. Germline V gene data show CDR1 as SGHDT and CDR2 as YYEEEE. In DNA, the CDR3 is TGTGCCAGCAGCTCTCGAGGGGGTGACCAAGAGACCCAGTACTTC. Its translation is CASSSRGGDQETQYF.

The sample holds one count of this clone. CDR3 DNA: TGTGCCTGGAAGGCAGTCTACAATGAGCAGTTCTTC. The encoded protein is CAWKAVYNEQFF. V is TRBV30 and J is TRBJ2-1; the D is unclear. V was trimmed by 4 bases and J by 3 bases, leaving 7 bases between them. The CDR3 runs to 12 residues. Per the germline V gene, CDR1 is GTSNPN and CDR2 is SVGIG (reference sequence).

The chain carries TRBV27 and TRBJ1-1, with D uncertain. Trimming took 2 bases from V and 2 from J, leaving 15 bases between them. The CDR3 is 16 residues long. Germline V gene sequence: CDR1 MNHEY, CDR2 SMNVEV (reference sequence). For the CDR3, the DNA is TGTGCCAGCAGTTTAAGGGTGGCGGGGAGTAACACTGAAGCTTTCTTT. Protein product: CASSLRVAGSNTEAFF.

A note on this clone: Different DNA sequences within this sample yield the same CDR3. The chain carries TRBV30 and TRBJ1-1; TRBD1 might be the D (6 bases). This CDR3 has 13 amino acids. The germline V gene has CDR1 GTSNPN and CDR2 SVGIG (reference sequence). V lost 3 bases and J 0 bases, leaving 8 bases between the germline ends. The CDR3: CAWSQGMNTEAFF. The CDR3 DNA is TGTGCCTGGAGCCAGGGGATGAACACTGAAGCTTTCTTT. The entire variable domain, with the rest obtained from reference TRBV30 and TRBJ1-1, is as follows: SQTIHQWPATLVQPVGSPLSLECTVEGTSNPNLYWYRQAAGRGLQLLFYSVGIGQISSEVPQNLSASRPQDRQFILSSKKLLLSDSGFYLCAWSQGMNTEAFFGQGTRLTVV.

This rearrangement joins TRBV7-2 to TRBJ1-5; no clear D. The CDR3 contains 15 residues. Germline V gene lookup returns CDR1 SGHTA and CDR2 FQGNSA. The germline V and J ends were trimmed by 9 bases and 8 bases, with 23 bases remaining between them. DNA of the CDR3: TGTGCCAGAAACCTTCGATCTGGGAGGGCGAAGCCCCAGCATTTT. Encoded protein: CARNLRSGRAKPQHF.

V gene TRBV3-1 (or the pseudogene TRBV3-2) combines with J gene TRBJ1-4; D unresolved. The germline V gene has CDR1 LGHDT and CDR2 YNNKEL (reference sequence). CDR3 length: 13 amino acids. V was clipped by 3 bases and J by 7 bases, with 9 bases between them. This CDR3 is CASSQGFVEKLFF. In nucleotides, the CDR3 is TGTGCCAGCAGCCAGGGGTTTGTTGAAAAACTGTTTTTT.

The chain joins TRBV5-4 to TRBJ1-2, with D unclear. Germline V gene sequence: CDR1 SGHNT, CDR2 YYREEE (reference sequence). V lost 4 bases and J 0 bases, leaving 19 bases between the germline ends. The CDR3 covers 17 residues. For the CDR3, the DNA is TGTGCCAGCAGCACCCCCCACACCGGGTCCACTAACTATGGCTACACCTTC. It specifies CASSTPHTGSTNYGYTF.

CDR3 in DNA: TGTGCCAGCAAAAAAACCTATGAGCAGTTCTTC. Protein product: CASKKTYEQFF. V gene TRBV12-3 or TRBV12-4 combines with J gene TRBJ2-1; D gene uncertain. The CDR3 has 11 amino acids. V shed 7 bases and J shed 8 bases, with 9 bases lying between them.

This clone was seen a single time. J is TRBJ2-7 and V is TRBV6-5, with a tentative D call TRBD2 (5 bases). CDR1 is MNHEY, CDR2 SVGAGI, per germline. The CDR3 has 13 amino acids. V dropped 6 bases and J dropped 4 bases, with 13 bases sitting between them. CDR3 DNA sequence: TGTGCCAGCAGGGAGGACCCTAGGTACGAGCAGTACTTC. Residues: CASREDPRYEQYF.

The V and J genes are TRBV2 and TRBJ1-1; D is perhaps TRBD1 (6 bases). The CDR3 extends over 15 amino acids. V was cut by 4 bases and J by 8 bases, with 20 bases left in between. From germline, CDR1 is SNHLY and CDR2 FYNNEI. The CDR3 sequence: CASSGWDIGEREAFF. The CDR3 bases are TGTGCCAGCAGTGGATGGGACATAGGGGAAAGGGAAGCTTTCTTT.

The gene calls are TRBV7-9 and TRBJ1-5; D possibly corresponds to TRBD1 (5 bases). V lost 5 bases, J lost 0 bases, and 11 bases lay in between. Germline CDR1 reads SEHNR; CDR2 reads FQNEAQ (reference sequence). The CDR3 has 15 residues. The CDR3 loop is CASSPGTISNQPQHF. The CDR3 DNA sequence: TGTGCCAGCAGCCCGGGGACGATTAGCAATCAGCCCCAGCATTTT. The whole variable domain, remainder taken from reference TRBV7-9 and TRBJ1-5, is DTGVSQNPRHKITKRGQNVTFRCDPISEHNRLYWYRQTLGQGPEFLTYFQNEAQLEKSRLLSDRFSAERPKGSFSTLEIQRTEQGDSAMYLCASSPGTISNQPQHFGDGTRLSIL.

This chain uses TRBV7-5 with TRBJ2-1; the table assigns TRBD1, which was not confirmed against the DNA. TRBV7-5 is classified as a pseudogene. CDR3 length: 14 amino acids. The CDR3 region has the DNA TGTGTCAGAAGCATGGACACCTCCTACAATGAGCAGTTCTTC. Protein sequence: CVRSMDTSYNEQFF.

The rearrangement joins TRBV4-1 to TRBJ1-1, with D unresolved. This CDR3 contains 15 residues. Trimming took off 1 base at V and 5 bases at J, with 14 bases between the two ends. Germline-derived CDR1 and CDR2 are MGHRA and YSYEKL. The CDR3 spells CASSQGDRIGTEAFF. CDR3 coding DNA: TGCGCCAGCAGCCAAGGCGATAGGATAGGGACTGAAGCTTTCTTT.